This T cell receptor beta chain came from a study of blood T cell repertoires in COVID-19. Across the whole study: Some COVID-19 samples were acute and others convalescent; all came from the United States, Italy and Spain. The cDNA or gDNA used as material had been derived from T cells, B-cell-depleted T cells, or PBMCs.

In the authors' workflow: Amplification of reference gene primers provided the estimated nucleated cell counts. Assay used: immunoSEQ multiplex PCR; TCRdb lists only in-frame clones, some missing. That table furnishes V, J and clone size, whereas the DNA furnished D and trimming. Among approximately 160,000 clones listed, around 80% were seen once. CDR1 is MNHNY and CDR2 is SVGAGI in the germline V gene (reference sequence). V was trimmed by 5 bases and J by 4 bases, leaving 15 bases between them. The CDR3 is made up of 14 amino acids. The rearrangement links TRBV6-6 to TRBJ2-7, with D possibly TRBD2 on 5 matching bases. Specimen: peripheral blood. This sequence originates from a woman of 80 years or more with acute or convalescent COVID-19. DNA for the CDR3: TGTGCCAGCAGTACCCTAGGGAGCGGTTACGAGCAGTACTTC. Amino acids: CASSTLGSGYEQYF.